This T cell receptor (beta chain) derives from a study of memory CD8 T cells in hepatitis C reinfection (dated by TCRdb to between 2016 and 2019). Turning to the overall study: Among the donors, three cleared two back-to-back HCV infections on their own, whereas two got rid of a primary infection but ended up chronically infected after reinfection. About 5 reinfection cases with stored pre-reinfection samples were identified between about 2008 and 2013. A case counted as HCV reinfection when an HCV RNA test came back positive after two negative tests taken at least 60 days apart. Previously published longitudinal data on tetramer+ CD8 T cell frequency were used to select the peak reinfection time point. The TCR beta repertoire of virus-specific CD8 T cells was tracked longitudinally in a few donors across an HCV reinfection episode. Participants who had resolved a prior HCV infection were followed every 3 months in the reinfection study. Peak reinfection samples were obtained 3 to 8 weeks after detection of reinfection. Beyond this particular receptor, the publication reports: Because the study included only a handful of donors, definitive conclusions about public clonotypes linked to secondary clearance could not be reached.

Remarks on this clone: Its antigen has not been determined. Base qualities were left out, and no much larger clone turns up one base away.

Library preparation was by the immunoSEQ multiplex PCR assay. Genomic DNA was extracted from sorted cells, and the TCR beta V, D and J regions were sequenced by Adaptive Biotechnologies' automated high-throughput method. A two-step, bias-controlled multiplex PCR was used to amplify the CDR3 regions. Amplified TCR beta libraries were sequenced on an Illumina instrument. The published analysis was carried out like this. Demultiplexed reads were processed to reduce amplification and sequencing bias, and CDR3 sequences were assigned to gene families using the IMGT database. ImmunoSEQ software version 2.0 was used to analyze the repertoire data. Out-of-frame sequences and sequences with stop codons in the CDR3 were removed from clonotype lists. Clonotypes below 0.01% frequency were excluded because they corresponded to less than one cell. Richness was calculated by dividing observed richness by the number of input cells, and evenness was calculated by dividing Shannon entropy by the log of observed richness. Repertoire diversity and similarity between time points were quantified using Simpson diversity and Morisita-Horn overlap indices. Clonotypes were sorted into dominant (>1%), sub-dominant (0.5-0.99%), low abundance (0.1-0.49%) or lowest abundance (<0.1%) groups. A germline index was calculated as total CDR3 length minus total nucleotide additions, divided by total CDR3 length. Held by TCRdb, this immuneACCESS table contains in-frame sequences only and omits some clones. Under half of the omission traces to an unresolved V gene where checked; the cause of the rest is unknown. V and J calls and clone size follow that table, whereas D and trimming were derived from the DNA. The sample profile shows around 45,000 clones; approximately 87% of them were found once. The top ten constitute around 1.2% of the sample.

Per the publication, the time point label means: peak reinfection, 3 to 8 weeks after reinfection detection. Sorted cells were sequenced directly ex vivo, without in vitro expansion prior to TCR sequencing. Donors were people who inject drugs enrolled in the Montreal Acute Hepatitis C Cohort Study (HEPCO) in Canada. Total naive CD8 T cells, sorted as viable CD3+ CD8+ CD45RO-, came from a couple of donors at all three reinfection time points as controls. Before sorting, cryopreserved peripheral blood mononuclear cells were thawed and CD8 T cells were purified from those thawed cells. The MACS CD8+ T cell Isolation Kit was used to enrich CD8 T cells by negative selection. A BD FACSAria II sorter with FACSDiva software was used for cell sorting, and FlowJo was used for data analysis. Cut back by 8 bases and 4 bases, the V and J ends lie 18 bases apart. Taken from the germline V gene, the CDR1 and CDR2 loops are MNHNS and SASEGT. Spanning cysteine to phenylalanine, the CDR3 consists of 15 amino acids. The DNA shown is the 45-base CDR3, in frame from base 1.

This clonotype was sampled from a man aged 18 to 30 with hepatitis C virus infection. The V and J segments used are TRBV6-1 and TRBJ2-1; there is no confident call for the D gene. The source material was naive CD8+ T cells sorted from blood. Interpreted using the paper, the cell subset or site label stands for: total naive CD8+CD45RO- T cells. CDR3 region: CASHLWARSYNEQFF. Read as DNA, the sequence is TGTGCCAGCCATTTGTGGGCCCGCTCTTACAATGAGCAGTTCTTC.